Presented here are 2 T cell receptor beta chains from one specimen sequenced in a study of identifying expanded T cells in peripheral blood. The data were produced by immunoSEQ multiplex PCR, yet TCRdb's version contains in-frame clones alone and is incomplete. This table holds over 100,000 clones, 88% found once. The source material was blood. The receptors here all came from a person aged 18 to 70 in good health.

This clone was picked up a small number of times. The V call is TRBV10-1, the J call TRBJ1-1; the D is unclear. V dropped 3 bases and J dropped 1 base, with 3 bases sitting between them. In germline, CDR1 is WNHNN, CDR2 SYGVQD (reference sequence). The CDR3 sequence is 12 residues long. CDR3 residues: CASSESNTEAFF. In DNA form, the CDR3 reads TGCGCCAGCAGTGAATCGAACACTGAAGCTTTCTTT.

The genes are TRBV7-2 and TRBJ2-7, with D perhaps matching TRBD1 (5 bases). This CDR3 spans 14 amino acids. V was trimmed by 4 bases and J by 2 bases, leaving 12 bases between them. Germline V gene lookup returns CDR1 SGHTA and CDR2 FQGNSA. CDR3 region: CASSSWAGTYEQYF. CDR3 nucleotide sequence: TGTGCCAGCAGCTCTTGGGCAGGGACCTACGAGCAGTACTTC. Combining the CDR3 with reference TRBV7-2 and TRBJ2-7 gives the whole variable domain GAGVSQSPSNKVTEKGKDVELRCDPISGHTALYWYRQSLGQGLEFLIYFQGNSAPDKSGLPSDRFSAERTGGSVSTLTIQRTQQEDSAVYLCASSSWAGTYEQYFGPGTRLTVT.